These T cell receptor beta chains were read from a single sample in a study of molecular identifiers for immune sequencing clone quantification. TCRdb ran MiXCR on the PCR reads and lists one entry per CDR3 protein. The sample lists under 65,000 distinct CDR3 sequences, approximately 26% seen once, with around 1.9% in the top ten. The sample consisted of naive CD8+ T cells from blood, with Jurkat cell RNA spiked in. Receptor source: a human donor in good health. Some libraries in this study had Jurkat cell RNA spiked in. Each CDR3 is given with its conserved first and last residue. Each record gives: CDR3 protein, CDR3 DNA, clone size, D gene, J gene, V gene. The D gene is left open where the match is weak. Clone sizes are given selectively: once, few, many, or a class where the clone is expanded.

CDR3 protein: CASRHSTDTQYF; CDR3 DNA: TGTGCCAGCAGACACAGCACAGATACGCAGTATTTT; clone size: many; D gene: .; J gene: TRBJ2-3; V gene: TRBV12-3/TRBV12-4
CDR3 protein: CASSHGQAYEQYF; CDR3 DNA: TGTGCCAGCAGCCACGGACAGGCCTACGAGCAGTACTTC; clone size: many; D gene: TRBD1; J gene: TRBJ2-7; V gene: TRBV4-2
CDR3 protein: CSATAGGKHLQRDTQYF; CDR3 DNA: TGCAGTGCTACGGCCGGAGGCAAGCATCTACAACGAGATACGCAGTATTTT; clone size: many; D gene: .; J gene: TRBJ2-3; V gene: TRBV20-1
CDR3 protein: CASRQDLVLTGAFF; CDR3 DNA: TGCGCCAGCCGCCAAGACTTAGTATTAACTGGAGCTTTCTTT; clone size: few; D gene: .; J gene: TRBJ1-1; V gene: TRBV4-1
CDR3 protein: CASNPNSGTGDVSSYNEQFF; CDR3 DNA: TGTGCCAGCAATCCAAACTCCGGGACAGGGGATGTGAGCTCCTACAATGAGCAGTTCTTC; clone size: few; D gene: TRBD1; J gene: TRBJ2-1; V gene: TRBV12-3/TRBV12-4
CDR3 protein: CASTRRRYSYNEQFF; CDR3 DNA: TGTGCCAGCACCCGGCGGAGATACTCCTACAATGAGCAGTTCTTC; clone size: many; D gene: .; J gene: TRBJ2-1; V gene: TRBV21-1
CDR3 protein: CASSVVSAGGSTDTQYF; CDR3 DNA: TGTGCCAGCAGCGTAGTATCGGCGGGGGGCAGCACAGATACGCAGTATTTT; clone size: many; D gene: TRBD2; J gene: TRBJ2-3; V gene: TRBV9
CDR3 protein: CASSLVGGSETQYF; CDR3 DNA: TGTGCCAGCAGCTTAGTGGGAGGTTCGGAGACCCAGTACTTC; clone size: many; D gene: .; J gene: TRBJ2-5; V gene: TRBV7-2
CDR3 protein: CAWSVLEGVGYTF; CDR3 DNA: TGTGCCTGGAGTGTACTAGAAGGGGTTGGCTACACCTTC; clone size: many; D gene: .; J gene: TRBJ1-2; V gene: TRBV30
CDR3 protein: CAWSPDGGANVLTF; CDR3 DNA: TGTGCCTGGAGCCCAGATGGTGGGGCCAACGTCCTGACTTTC; clone size: many; D gene: .; J gene: TRBJ2-6; V gene: TRBV30
CDR3 protein: CSARTPGQGQETQYF; CDR3 DNA: TGCAGTGCTAGGACCCCGGGACAAGGACAAGAGACCCAGTACTTC; clone size: many; D gene: .; J gene: TRBJ2-5; V gene: TRBV20-1
CDR3 protein: CASSPPGANYGYTF; CDR3 DNA: TGCGCCAGCAGCCCCCCCGGAGCTAACTATGGCTACACCTTC; clone size: many; D gene: .; J gene: TRBJ1-2; V gene: TRBV4-1
CDR3 protein: CASSLFGTGITGELFF; CDR3 DNA: TGTGCCAGCAGTTTATTTGGGACAGGGATCACCGGGGAGCTGTTTTTT; clone size: .; D gene: TRBD1; J gene: TRBJ2-2; V gene: TRBV27
CDR3 protein: CASSYRVRANTEAFF; CDR3 DNA: TGTGCCAGCAGTTACCGAGTCAGGGCGAACACTGAAGCTTTCTTT; clone size: many; D gene: .; J gene: TRBJ1-1; V gene: TRBV6-2/TRBV6-3
CDR3 protein: CASSSPGEKQETQYF; CDR3 DNA: TGTGCCAGCAGCTCCCCGGGGGAGAAGCAAGAGACCCAGTACTTC; clone size: many; D gene: .; J gene: TRBJ2-5; V gene: TRBV7-9